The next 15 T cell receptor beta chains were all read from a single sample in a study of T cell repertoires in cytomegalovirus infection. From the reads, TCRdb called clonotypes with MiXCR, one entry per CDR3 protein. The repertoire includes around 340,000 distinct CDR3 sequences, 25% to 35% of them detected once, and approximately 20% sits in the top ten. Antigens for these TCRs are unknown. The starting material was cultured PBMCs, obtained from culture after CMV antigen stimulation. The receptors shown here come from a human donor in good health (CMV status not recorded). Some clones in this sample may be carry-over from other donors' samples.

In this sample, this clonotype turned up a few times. For the CDR3, the DNA is TGTGCCAGCATCTGGGGGGGCGGGAGAGGGGGGGCGGAGACCCAGTACTTC. This codes for CASIWGGGRGGAETQYF. V gene TRBV28 combines with J gene TRBJ2-5, with D possibly TRBD2 on 7 matching bases. This CDR3 has 17 residues. Germline V lookup: CDR1 MDHEN, CDR2 SYDVKM. V was pared by 7 bases and J by 5 bases, with 26 bases between.

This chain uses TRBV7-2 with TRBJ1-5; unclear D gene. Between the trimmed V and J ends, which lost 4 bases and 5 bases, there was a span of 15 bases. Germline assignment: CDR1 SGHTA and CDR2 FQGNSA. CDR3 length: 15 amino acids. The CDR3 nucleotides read TGTGCCAGCAGCTCAACATCGGGAAGGCATCAGCCCCAGCATTTT. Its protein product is CASSSTSGRHQPQHF.

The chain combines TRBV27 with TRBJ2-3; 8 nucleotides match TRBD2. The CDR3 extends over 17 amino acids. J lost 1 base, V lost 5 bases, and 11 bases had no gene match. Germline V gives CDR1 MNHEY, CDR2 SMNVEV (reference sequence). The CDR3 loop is CASSRTGLAEGTDTQYF. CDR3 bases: TGTGCCAGCAGTCGAACCGGACTAGCCGAGGGCACAGATACGCAGTATTTT.

CDR3: CASSYGEGKGYTF. The CDR3 DNA reads TGTGCCAGCAGTTACGGGGAGGGGAAGGGCTACACCTTC. The chain is built from TRBV6-5 and TRBJ1-2; a possible D gene is TRBD1 (5 bases). With 2 bases removed from V and 8 bases from J, the gap between germline ends came to 12 bases. Germline V gene data show CDR1 as MNHEY and CDR2 as SVGAGI. The CDR3 runs 13 residues.

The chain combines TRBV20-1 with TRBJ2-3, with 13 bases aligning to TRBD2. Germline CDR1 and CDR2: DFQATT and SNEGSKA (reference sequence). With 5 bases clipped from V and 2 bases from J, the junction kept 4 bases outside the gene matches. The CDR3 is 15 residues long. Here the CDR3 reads CSAGGLAGFTDTQYF. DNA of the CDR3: TGCAGTGCTGGGGGACTAGCGGGGTTCACAGATACGCAGTATTTT.

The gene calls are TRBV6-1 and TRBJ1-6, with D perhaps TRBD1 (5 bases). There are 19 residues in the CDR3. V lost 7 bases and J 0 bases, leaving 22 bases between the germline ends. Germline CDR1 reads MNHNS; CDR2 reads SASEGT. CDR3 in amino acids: CASNGDRFEWGSYNSPLHF. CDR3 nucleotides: TGTGCCAGCAACGGTGACAGATTTGAGTGGGGCTCCTATAATTCACCCCTCCACTTT.

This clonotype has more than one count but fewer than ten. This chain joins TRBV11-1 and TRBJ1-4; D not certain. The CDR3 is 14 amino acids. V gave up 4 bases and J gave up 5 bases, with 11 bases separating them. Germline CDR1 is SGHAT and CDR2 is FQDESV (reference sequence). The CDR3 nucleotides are TGTGCCAGCAGCTCCTCCGGTTGGAATGAAAAACTGTTTTTT. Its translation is CASSSSGWNEKLFF.

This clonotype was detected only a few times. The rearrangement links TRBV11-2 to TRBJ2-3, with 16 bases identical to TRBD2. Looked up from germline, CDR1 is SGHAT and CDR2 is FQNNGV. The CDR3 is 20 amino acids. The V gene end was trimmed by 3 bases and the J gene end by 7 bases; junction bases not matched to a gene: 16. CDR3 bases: TGTGCCAGCAGCTTCGGGGGACTAGCGGGGGGGCCTGTTAAGCCAAATACGCAGTATTTT. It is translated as CASSFGGLAGGPVKPNTQYF.

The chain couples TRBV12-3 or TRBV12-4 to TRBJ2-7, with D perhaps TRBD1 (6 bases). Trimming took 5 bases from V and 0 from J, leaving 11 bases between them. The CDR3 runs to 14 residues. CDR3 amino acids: CASSPQGNSYEQYF. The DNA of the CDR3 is TGTGCCAGCAGTCCCCAGGGGAACTCCTACGAGCAGTACTTC.

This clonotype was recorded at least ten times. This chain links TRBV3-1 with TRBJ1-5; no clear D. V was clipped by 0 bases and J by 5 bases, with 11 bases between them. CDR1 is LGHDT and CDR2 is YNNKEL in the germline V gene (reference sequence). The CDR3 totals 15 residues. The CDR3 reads CASSQDLNSYQPQHF. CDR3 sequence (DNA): TGTGCCAGCAGCCAAGATCTGAACAGCTATCAGCCCCAGCATTTT.

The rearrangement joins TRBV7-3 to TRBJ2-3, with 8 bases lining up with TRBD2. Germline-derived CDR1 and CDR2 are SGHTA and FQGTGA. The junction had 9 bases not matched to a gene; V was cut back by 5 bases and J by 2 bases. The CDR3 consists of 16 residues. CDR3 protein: CASSPTGTSPTDTQYF. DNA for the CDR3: TGTGCCAGCAGCCCAACCGGGACTAGTCCCACAGATACGCAGTATTTT.

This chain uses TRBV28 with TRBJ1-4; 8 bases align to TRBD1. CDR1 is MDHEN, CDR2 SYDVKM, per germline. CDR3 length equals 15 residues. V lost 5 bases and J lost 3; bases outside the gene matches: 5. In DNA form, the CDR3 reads TGTGCCAGCAGTGCCTACAGGGGGGCTAATGAAAAACTGTTTTTT. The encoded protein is CASSAYRGANEKLFF.

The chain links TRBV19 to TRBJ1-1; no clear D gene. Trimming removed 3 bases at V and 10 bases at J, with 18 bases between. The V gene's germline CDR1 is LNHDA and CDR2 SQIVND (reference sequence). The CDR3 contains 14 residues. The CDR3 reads CASSIGQQPPGAFF. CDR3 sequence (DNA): TGTGCCAGTAGTATCGGCCAACAGCCGCCTGGAGCTTTCTTT.

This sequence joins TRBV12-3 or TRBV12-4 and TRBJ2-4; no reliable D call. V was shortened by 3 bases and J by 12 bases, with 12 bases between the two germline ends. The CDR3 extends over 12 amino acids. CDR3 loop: CASSLPGRPQYF. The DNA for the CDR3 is TGTGCCAGCAGTTTGCCTGGGCGGCCTCAGTACTTC.

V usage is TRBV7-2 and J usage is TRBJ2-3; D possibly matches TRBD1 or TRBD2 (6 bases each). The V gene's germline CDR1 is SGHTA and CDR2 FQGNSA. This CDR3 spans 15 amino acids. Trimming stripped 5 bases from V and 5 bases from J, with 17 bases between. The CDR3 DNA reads TGTGCCAGCAGCCCTGAGGGGGGCAGGTTAGATACGCAGTATTTT. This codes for CASSPEGGRLDTQYF. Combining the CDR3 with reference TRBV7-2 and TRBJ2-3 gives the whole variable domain GAGVSQSPSNKVTEKGKDVELRCDPISGHTALYWYRQSLGQGLEFLIYFQGNSAPDKSGLPSDRFSAERTGGSVSTLTIQRTQQEDSAVYLCASSPEGGRLDTQYFGPGTRLTVL.